This TCR beta chain was identified in a study of cytomegalovirus exposure and HLA in healthy donors. Study-level findings and limits: A later examination showed that TCR association rates differed by HLA locus, with DRB1 most and HLA-C fewest.

In the PCR, 60 Vbeta and 13 Jbeta primers were used. As processed by the authors: The authors later counted tens of millions of unique TCR beta chains, approximately 10 million of them shared. Sequenced by immunoSEQ multiplex PCR; TCRdb stores in-frame clones only, minus some. The DNA was the basis for D and trimming; V, J and clone size are from that table. Of tens of thousands of clones listed, around 77% are singletons. V lost 2 bases and J 13 bases, leaving 20 bases between the germline ends. The CDR3 consists of 14 residues. Germline lookup yields CDR1 MNHEY and CDR2 SVGAGI. The count of this clone is one. What it binds is unknown.

The sample consisted of PBMCs. The V and J genes are TRBV6-5 and TRBJ1-2; D unresolved. The clonotype originates from a young woman in good health and CMV-seronegative. The CDR3, as DNA: TGTGCCAGCAGTTACAGGGCGCAATCCGAGGGAAGCACCTTC. Translating gives CASSYRAQSEGSTF.